This entry lists 2 T cell receptor beta chains sequenced from one sample in a study of blood T cell repertoires in COVID-19. Assay used: immunoSEQ multiplex PCR; TCRdb lists only in-frame clones, some missing. There are some 44,000 clones in the sample; roughly 90% occur only once, and approximately 12% lies in the top ten. The sample consisted of peripheral blood. These receptor sequences come from a human donor in a cohort sampled during active COVID-19.

The chain has TRBV2 and TRBJ1-2; 7 bases fit TRBD1. The junction had 3 bases not matched to a gene; V was cut back by 5 bases and J by 0 bases. This CDR3 contains 14 residues. CDR1 and CDR2 from the germline V gene are SNHLY and FYNNEI. The CDR3 loop reads CASSRGQSNYGYTF. The DNA for the CDR3 is TGTGCCAGCAGTCGGGGACAGTCTAACTATGGCTACACCTTC.

V and J are TRBV6-2 or TRBV6-3 and TRBJ2-3; 7 nucleotides align to TRBD2. Germline-derived CDR1 and CDR2 are MNHEY and SVGEGT. J lost 2 bases, V lost 2 bases, and 4 bases had no gene match. The length of the CDR3 is 15 residues. The CDR3 reads CASSYVGGVTDTQYF. CDR3 in DNA: TGTGCCAGCAGTTACGTGGGGGGGGTCACAGATACGCAGTATTTT.